This T cell receptor beta chain was captured by sequencing in a study of STAT3 mutations in large granular lymphocyte leukemia. Study findings and constraints: In T-cell large granular lymphocyte leukemia, about half of patients showed multiple immunodominant subclonotypes. Some patients had dominant TCR clones larger than their STAT3 mutant burden. TCR clonotype switching after therapy occurred in about 30% of the 18 patients.

This clone was observed a few times. Its antigen is currently unknown. The table came from immunoSEQ multiplex PCR; TCRdb's copy has only in-frame clones and leaves some out. The sample records around 2,500 clones, less than 60% being singletons. CDR3 size: 15 residues. The germline V and J ends were trimmed by 1 base and 5 bases, with 12 bases remaining between them. CDR1 is MDHEN, CDR2 SYDVKM, per germline. This clonotype was sampled from a man between 60 and 75 years old with T-cell large granular lymphocyte leukemia. Some clones in this sample may be carry-over from other donors' samples. The sequenced material came from peripheral blood mononuclear cells. V and J are TRBV28 and TRBJ1-5; D unclear. CDR3 coding DNA: TGTGCCAGCAGTTTATCTGGGATGGGCGATCAGCCCCAGCATTTT. This codes for CASSLSGMGDQPQHF. The full variable domain, with the rest looked up from reference TRBV28 and TRBJ1-5, is DVKVTQSSRYLVKRTGEKVFLECVQDMDHENMFWYRQDPGLGLRLIYFSYDVKMKEKGDIPEGYSVSREKKERFSLILESASTNQTSMYLCASSLSGMGDQPQHFGDGTRLSIL.